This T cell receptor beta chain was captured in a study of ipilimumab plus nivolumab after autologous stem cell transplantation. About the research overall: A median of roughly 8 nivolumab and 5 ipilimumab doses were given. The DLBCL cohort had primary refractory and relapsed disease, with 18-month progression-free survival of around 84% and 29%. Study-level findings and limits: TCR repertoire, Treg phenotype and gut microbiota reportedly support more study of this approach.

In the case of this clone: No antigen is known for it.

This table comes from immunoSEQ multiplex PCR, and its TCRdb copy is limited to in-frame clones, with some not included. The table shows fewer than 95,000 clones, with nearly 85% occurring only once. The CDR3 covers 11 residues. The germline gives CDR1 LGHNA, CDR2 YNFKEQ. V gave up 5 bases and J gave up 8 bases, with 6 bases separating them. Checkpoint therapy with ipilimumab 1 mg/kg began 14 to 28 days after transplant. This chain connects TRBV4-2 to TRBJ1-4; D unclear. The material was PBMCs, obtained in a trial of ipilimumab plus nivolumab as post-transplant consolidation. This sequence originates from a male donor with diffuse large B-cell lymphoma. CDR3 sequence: CASSSGEKLFF. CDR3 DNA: TGTGCCAGCAGCTCCGGCGAAAAACTGTTTTTT.